This TCR beta chain stems from a study of control samples from healthy donors and cancer patients. With 7 bases removed from V and 2 bases from J, the gap between germline ends came to 14 bases. The CDR3 sequence is 14 residues long. Germline V lookup: CDR1 LGHDT, CDR2 YNNKEL (reference sequence). The protocol was immunoSEQ multiplex PCR, while the TCRdb copy is restricted to in-frame clones and leaves out a portion. The sample holds approximately 230,000 clones, approximately 80% seen once. Sequenced: PBMCs. This receptor was identified in a woman in her fifties or sixties with lung cancer. This sequence joins TRBV3-1 (or the pseudogene TRBV3-2) and TRBJ2-5, with D possibly being TRBD1 or TRBD2 (6 bases each). CDR3 nucleotide sequence: TGTGCCAGCATCTTGAGGGGGGTACAAGAGACCCAGTACTTC. The encoded protein is CASILRGVQETQYF.